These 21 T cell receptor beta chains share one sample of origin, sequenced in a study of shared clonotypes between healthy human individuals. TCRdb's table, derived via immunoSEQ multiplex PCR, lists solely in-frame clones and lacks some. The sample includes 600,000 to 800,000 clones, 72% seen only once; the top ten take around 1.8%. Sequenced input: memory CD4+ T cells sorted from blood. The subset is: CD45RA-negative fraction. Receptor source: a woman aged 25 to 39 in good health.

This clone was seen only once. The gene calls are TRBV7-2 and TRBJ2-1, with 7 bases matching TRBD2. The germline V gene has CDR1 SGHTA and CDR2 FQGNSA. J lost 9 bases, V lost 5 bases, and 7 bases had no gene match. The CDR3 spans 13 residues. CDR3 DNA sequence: TGTGCCAGCAGCGTGCGGGAGATGGGTGAGCAGTTCTTC. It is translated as CASSVREMGEQFF.

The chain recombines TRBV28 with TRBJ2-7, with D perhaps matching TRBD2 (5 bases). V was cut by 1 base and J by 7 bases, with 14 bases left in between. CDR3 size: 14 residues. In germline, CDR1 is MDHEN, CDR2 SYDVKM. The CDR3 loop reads CASSLYPGIGEQYF. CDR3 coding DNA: TGTGCCAGCAGTTTATACCCGGGAATAGGGGAGCAGTACTTC.

The CDR3 reads CSASGGGTQYF. For the CDR3, the DNA is TGCAGTGCTAGTGGTGGGGGGACCCAGTACTTC. The V call is TRBV20-1, the J call TRBJ2-5, with D tentatively TRBD1 or TRBD2 (5 bases each). CDR1 and CDR2 from the germline V gene are DFQATT and SNEGSKA (reference sequence). Deletions cut 3 bases from V and 7 bases from J, with 9 bases between. This CDR3 has 11 residues.

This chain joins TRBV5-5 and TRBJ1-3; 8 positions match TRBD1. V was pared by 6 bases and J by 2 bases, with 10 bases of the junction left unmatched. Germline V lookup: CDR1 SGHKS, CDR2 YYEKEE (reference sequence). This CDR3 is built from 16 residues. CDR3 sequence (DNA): TGTGCCAGCAACCCCGGACAGGGAACGGCTGGAAACACCATATATTTT. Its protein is CASNPGQGTAGNTIYF.

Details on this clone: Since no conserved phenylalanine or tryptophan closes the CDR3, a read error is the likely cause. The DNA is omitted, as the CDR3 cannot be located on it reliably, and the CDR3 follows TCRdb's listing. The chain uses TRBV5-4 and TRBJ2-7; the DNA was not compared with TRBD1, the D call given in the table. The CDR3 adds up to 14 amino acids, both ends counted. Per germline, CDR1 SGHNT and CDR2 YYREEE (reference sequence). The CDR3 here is CASSLAGVKGQVPI.

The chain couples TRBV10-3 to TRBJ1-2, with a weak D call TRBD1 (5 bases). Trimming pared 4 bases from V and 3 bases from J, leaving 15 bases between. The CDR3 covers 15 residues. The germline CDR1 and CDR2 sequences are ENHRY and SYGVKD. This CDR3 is CAISGRRGTYYGYTF. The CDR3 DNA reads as TGTGCCATCAGTGGCAGGAGGGGAACTTACTATGGCTACACCTTC.

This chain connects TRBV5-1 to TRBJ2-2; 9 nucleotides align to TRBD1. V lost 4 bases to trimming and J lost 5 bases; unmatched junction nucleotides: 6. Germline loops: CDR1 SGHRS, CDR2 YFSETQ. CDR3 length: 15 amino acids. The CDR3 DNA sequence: TGCGCCAGCAGCATACAGGGGGCGCGTACCGGGGAGCTGTTTTTT. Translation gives CASSIQGARTGELFF.

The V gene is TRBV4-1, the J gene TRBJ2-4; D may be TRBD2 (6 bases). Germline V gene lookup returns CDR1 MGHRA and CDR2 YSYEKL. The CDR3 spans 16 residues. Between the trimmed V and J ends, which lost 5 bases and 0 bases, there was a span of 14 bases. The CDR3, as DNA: TGCGCCAGCAGCGTACTAGGGCGGGGAGCCAAAAACATTCAGTACTTC. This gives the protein CASSVLGRGAKNIQYF.

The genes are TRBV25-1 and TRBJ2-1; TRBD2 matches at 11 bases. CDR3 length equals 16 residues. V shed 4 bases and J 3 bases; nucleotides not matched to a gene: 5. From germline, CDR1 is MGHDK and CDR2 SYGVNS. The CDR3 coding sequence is TGTGCCAGCAGTGCTTCTAGCGGGAGGAGCTACAATGAGCAGTTCTTC. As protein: CASSASSGRSYNEQFF.

CDR3 nucleotides: TGTGCCAGCAGTTTGTCTATGGACTACGAGCAGTACTTC. Protein product: CASSLSMDYEQYF. The rearrangement uses TRBV28 and TRBJ2-7; D not certain. The CDR3 is 13 amino acids. The V end was cut by 3 bases, the J end by 3 bases, with 9 bases between. Germline V gene lookup returns CDR1 MDHEN and CDR2 SYDVKM.

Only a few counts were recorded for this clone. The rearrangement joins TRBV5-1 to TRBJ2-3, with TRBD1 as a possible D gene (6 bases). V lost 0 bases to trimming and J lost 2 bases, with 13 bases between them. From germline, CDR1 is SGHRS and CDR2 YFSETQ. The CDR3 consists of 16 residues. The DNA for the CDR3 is TGCGCCAGCAGCTTGGCCCAGGGGCCCGCCACAGATACGCAGTATTTT. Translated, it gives CASSLAQGPATDTQYF.

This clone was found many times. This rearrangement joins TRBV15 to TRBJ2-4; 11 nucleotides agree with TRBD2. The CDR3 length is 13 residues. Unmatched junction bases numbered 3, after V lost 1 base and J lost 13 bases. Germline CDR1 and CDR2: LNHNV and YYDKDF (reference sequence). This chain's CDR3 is CATSRGLAGLQYF. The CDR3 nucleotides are TGTGCCACCAGCAGAGGACTAGCGGGACTCCAGTACTTC.

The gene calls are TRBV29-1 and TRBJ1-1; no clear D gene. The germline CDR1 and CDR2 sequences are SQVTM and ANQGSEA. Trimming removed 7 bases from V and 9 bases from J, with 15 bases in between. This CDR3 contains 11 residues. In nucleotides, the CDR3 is TGCAGCGGATCCGCGGGAGTACAAGCTTTCTTT. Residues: CSGSAGVQAFF.

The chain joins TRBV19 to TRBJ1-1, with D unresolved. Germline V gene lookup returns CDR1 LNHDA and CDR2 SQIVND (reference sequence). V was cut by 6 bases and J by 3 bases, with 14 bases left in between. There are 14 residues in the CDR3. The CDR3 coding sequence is TGTGCCAGTAGATCCCTCCAGGAGGACACTGAAGCTTTCTTT. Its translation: CASRSLQEDTEAFF.

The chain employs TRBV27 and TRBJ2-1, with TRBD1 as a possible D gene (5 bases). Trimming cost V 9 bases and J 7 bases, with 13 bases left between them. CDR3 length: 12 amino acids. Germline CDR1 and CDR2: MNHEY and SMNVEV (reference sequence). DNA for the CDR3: TGTGCCAGTCCTCAGGGTCTAAATGAGCAGTTCTTC. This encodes CASPQGLNEQFF.

Here the CDR3 reads CASSRGQGRDTQYF. The DNA for the CDR3 is TGTGCCAGCAGCCGAGGACAGGGGAGAGATACGCAGTATTTT. The chain links TRBV7-9 to TRBJ2-3; 9 nucleotides match TRBD1. The V gene's germline CDR1 is SEHNR and CDR2 FQNEAQ (reference sequence). The CDR3 totals 14 residues. V shed 5 bases and J 5 bases; nucleotides not matched to a gene: 5.

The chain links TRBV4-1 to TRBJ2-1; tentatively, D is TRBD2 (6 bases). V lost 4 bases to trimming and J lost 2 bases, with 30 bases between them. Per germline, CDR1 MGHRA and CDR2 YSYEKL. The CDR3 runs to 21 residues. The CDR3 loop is CASSRRGWGMTSLIPYNEQFF. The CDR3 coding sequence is TGCGCCAGCAGCCGCCGCGGATGGGGGATGACTAGTTTAATCCCCTACAATGAGCAGTTCTTC.

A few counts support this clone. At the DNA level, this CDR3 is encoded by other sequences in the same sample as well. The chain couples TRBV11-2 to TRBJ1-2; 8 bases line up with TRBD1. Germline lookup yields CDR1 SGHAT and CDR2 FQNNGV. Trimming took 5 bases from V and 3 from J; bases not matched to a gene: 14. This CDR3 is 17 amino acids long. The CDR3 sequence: CASSPRGGRGPDYGYTF. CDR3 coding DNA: TGTGCCAGCAGCCCCCGGGGCGGCAGGGGGCCGGACTATGGCTACACCTTC.

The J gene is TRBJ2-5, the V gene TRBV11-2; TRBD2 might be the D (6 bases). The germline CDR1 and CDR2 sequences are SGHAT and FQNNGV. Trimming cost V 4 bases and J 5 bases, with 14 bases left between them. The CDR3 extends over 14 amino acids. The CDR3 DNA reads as TGTGCCAGCAGCTGGCGGGGCCGGGGGGAGACCCAGTACTTC. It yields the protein CASSWRGRGETQYF.

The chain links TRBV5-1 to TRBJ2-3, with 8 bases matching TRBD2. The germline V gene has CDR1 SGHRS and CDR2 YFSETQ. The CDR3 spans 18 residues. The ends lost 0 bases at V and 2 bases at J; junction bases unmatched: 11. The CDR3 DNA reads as TGCGCCAGCAGCTTGGGAATTCTAGCGGGCCCTTACACAGATACGCAGTATTTT. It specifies CASSLGILAGPYTDTQYF.

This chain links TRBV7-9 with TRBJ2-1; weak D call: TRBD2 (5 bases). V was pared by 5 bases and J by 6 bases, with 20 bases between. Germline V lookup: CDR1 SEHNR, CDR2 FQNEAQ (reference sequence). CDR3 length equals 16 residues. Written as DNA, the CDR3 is TGTGCCAGCAGCCCGGGGTGGGTGGAGCTTGTCAATGAGCAGTTCTTC. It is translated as CASSPGWVELVNEQFF.